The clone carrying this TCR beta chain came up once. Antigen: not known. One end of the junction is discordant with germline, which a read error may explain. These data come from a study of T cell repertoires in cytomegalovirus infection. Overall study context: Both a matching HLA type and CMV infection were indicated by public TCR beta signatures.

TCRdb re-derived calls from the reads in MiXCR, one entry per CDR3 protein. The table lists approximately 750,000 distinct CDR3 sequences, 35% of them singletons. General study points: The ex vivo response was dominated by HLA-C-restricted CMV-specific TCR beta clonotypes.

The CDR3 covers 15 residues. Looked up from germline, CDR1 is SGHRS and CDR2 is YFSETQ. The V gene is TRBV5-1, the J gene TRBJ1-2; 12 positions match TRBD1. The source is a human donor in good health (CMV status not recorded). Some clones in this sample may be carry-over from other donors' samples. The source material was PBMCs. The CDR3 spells CASSILGTGGDGYNF. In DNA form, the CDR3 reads TGCGCCAGCAGCATCCTTGGGACAGGGGGCGATGGCTACAACTTC.